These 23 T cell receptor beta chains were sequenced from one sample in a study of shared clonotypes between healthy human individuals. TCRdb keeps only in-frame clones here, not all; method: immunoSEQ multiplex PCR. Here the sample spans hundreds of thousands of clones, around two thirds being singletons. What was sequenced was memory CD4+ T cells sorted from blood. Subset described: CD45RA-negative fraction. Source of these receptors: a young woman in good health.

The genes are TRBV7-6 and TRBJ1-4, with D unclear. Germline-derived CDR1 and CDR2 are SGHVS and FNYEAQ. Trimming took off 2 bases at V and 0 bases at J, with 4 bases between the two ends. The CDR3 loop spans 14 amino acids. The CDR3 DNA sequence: TGTGCCAGCAGCTTACAAGCAACTAATGAAAAACTGTTTTTT. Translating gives CASSLQATNEKLFF.

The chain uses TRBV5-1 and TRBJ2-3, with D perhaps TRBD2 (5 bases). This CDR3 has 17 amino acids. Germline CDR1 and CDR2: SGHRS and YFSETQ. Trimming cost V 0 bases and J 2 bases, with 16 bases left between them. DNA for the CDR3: TGCGCCAGCAGCTTGGGAGGGTGGACCCCCTCCACAGATACGCAGTATTTT. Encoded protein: CASSLGGWTPSTDTQYF.

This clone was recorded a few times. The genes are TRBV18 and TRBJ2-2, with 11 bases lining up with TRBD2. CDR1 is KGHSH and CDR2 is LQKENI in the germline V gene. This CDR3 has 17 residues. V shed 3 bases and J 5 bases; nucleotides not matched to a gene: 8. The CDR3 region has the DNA TGTGCCAGCTCACCGCAGACTAGCGGGACGGCGACCGGGGAGCTGTTTTTT. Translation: CASSPQTSGTATGELFF.

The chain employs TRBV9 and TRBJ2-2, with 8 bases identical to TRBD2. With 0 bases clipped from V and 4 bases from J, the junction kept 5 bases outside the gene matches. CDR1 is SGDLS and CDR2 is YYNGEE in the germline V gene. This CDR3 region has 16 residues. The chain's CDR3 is CASSVGASGGTGELFF. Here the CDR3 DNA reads TGTGCCAGCAGCGTAGGGGCAAGCGGGGGCACCGGGGAGCTGTTTTTT.

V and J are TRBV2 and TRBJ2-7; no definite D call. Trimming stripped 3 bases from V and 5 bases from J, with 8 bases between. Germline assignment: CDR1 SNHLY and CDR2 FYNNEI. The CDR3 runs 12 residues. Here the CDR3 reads CASSESGHEQYF. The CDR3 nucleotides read TGTGCCAGCAGTGAGTCAGGCCACGAGCAGTACTTC.

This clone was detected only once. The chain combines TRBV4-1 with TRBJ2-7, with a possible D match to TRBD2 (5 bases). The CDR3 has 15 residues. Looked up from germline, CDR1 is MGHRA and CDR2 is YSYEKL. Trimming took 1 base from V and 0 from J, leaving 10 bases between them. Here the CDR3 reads CASSQGAGLSYEQYF. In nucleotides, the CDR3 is TGCGCCAGCAGCCAAGGGGCGGGCCTCTCCTACGAGCAGTACTTC.

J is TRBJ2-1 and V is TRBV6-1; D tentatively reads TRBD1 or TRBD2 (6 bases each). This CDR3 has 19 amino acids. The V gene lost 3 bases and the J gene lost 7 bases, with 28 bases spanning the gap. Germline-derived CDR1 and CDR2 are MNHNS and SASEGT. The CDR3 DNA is TGTGCCAGCAGTGATCTCCCAATCCCAGTGGGGGGCGGATTGAATGAGCAGTTCTTC. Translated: CASSDLPIPVGGGLNEQFF.

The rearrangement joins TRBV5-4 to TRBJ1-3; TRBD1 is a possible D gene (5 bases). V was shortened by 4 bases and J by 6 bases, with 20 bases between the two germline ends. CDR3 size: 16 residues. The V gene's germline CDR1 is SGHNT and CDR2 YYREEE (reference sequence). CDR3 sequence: CASSNLGPTRENTIYF. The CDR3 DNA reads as TGTGCCAGCAGCAATCTGGGGCCAACCAGAGAAAACACCATATATTTT.

CDR3 DNA sequence: TGTGCCAGCAGAACCGGACAGGGCTCCTTAATCACAGATACGCAGTATTTT. Translating it yields CASRTGQGSLITDTQYF. V is TRBV5-4 and J is TRBJ2-3; 8 bases are a match to TRBD1. This CDR3 has 17 residues. Germline V gene lookup returns CDR1 SGHNT and CDR2 YYREEE (reference sequence). The trim removed 5 bases at V and 2 bases at J, leaving 13 bases unmatched.

As DNA, the CDR3 is TGTGCCAGCAGTTTATCGGGGTACAATCAGCCCCAGCATTTT. This sequence encodes CASSLSGYNQPQHF. The J gene is TRBJ1-5, the V gene TRBV27; D gene uncertain. This CDR3 contains 14 residues. Trimming removed 0 bases at V and 3 bases at J, with 6 bases between. CDR1 is MNHEY, CDR2 SMNVEV, per germline (reference sequence).

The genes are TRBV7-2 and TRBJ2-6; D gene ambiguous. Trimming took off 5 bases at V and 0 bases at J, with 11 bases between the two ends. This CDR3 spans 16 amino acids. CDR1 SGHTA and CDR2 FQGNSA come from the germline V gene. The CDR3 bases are TGTGCCAGCAGCCCCCCCCAGTACTCTGGGGCCAACGTCCTGACTTTC. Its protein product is CASSPPQYSGANVLTF.

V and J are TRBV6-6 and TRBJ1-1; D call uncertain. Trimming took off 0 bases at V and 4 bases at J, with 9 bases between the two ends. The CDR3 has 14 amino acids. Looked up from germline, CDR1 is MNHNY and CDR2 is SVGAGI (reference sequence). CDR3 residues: CASSYSSVGTEAFF. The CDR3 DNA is TGTGCCAGCAGTTACTCTAGCGTTGGCACTGAAGCTTTCTTT.

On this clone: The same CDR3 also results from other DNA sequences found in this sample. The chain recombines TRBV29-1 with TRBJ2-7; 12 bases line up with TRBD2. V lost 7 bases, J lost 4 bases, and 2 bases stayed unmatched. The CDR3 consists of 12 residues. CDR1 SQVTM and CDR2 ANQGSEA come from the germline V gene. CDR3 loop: CSAGLAGYEQYF. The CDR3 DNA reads TGCAGCGCGGGACTAGCGGGTTACGAGCAGTACTTC.

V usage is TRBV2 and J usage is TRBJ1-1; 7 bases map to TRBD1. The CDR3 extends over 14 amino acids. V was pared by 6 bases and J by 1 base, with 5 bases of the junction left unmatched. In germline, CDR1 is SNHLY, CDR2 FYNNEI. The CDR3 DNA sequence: TGTGCCAGCAGAGACGACAGGGAGAACACTGAAGCTTTCTTT. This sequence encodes CASRDDRENTEAFF.

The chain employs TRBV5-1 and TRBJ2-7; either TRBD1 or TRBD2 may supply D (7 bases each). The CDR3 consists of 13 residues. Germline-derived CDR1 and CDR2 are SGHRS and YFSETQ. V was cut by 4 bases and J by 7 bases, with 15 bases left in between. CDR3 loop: CASSVTGEGEQYF. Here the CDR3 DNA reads TGCGCCAGCAGCGTAACAGGGGAGGGGGAGCAGTACTTC.

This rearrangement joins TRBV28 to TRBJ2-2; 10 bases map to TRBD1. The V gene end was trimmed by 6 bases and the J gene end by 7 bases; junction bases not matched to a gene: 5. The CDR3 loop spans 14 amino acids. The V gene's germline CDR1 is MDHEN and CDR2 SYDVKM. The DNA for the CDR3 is TGTGCCAGCAGCGGACAGGGGGACGGCGGGGAGCTGTTTTTT. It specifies CASSGQGDGGELFF.

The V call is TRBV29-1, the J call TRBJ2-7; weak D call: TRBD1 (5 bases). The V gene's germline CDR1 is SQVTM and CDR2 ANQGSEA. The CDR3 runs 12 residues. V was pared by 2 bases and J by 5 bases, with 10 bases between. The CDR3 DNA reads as TGCAGCGTTGAATCAGGGTCCAACGAGCAGTACTTC. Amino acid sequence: CSVESGSNEQYF.

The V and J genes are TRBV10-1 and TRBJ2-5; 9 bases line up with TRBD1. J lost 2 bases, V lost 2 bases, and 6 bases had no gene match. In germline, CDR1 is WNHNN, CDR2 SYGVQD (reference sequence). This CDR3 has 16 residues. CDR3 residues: CASSEGGQGEQETQYF. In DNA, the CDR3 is TGCGCCAGCAGTGAGGGGGGACAGGGAGAACAAGAGACCCAGTACTTC.

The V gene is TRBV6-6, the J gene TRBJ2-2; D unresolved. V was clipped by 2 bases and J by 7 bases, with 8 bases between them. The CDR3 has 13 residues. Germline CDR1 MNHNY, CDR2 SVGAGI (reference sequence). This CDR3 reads CASSYSVFGELFF. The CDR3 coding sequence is TGTGCCAGCAGTTACAGTGTCTTCGGGGAGCTGTTTTTT.

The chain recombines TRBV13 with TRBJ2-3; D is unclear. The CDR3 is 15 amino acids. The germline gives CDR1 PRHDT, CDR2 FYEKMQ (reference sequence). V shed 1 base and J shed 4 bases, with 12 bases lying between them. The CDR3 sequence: CASSLVDPRSDTQYF. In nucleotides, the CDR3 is TGTGCCAGCAGCTTAGTGGACCCGAGGTCAGATACGCAGTATTTT.

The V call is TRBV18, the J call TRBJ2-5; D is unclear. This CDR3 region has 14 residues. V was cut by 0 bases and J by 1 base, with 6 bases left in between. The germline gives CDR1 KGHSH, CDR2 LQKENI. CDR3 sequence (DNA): TGTGCCAGCTCACCACCTGGAGTCCAAGAGACCCAGTACTTC. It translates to CASSPPGVQETQYF. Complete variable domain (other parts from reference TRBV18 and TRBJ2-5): NAGVMQNPRHLVRRRGQEARLRCSPMKGHSHVYWYRQLPEEGLKFMVYLQKENIIDESGMPKERFSAEFPKEGPSILRIQQVVRGDSAAYFCASSPPGVQETQYFGPGTRLLVL.

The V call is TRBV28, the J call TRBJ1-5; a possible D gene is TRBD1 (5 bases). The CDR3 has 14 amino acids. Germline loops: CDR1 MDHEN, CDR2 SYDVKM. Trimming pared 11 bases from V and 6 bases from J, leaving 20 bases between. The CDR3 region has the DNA TGTGCCTCAAGGTGGGCAGGGCTGGGTCAGCCCCAGCATTTT. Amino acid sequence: CASRWAGLGQPQHF.

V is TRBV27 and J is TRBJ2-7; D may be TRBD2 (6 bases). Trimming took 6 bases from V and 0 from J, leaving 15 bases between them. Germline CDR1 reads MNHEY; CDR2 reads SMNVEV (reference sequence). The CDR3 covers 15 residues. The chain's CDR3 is CASSRLAVNSYEQYF. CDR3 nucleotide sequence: TGTGCCAGCAGCCGGTTAGCGGTTAACTCCTACGAGCAGTACTTC.